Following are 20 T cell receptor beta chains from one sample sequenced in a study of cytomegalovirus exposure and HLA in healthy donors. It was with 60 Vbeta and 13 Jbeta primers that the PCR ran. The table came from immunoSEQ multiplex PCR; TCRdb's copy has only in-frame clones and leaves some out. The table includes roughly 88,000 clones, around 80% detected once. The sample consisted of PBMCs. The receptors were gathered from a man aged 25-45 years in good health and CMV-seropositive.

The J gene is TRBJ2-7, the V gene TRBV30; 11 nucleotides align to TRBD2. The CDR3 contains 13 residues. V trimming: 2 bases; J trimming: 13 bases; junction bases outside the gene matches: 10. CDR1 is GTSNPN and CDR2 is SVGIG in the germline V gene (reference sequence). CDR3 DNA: TGTGCCTGGAGTCCTAGCGGGAGGCCTGTCGGCTACTTC. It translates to CAWSPSGRPVGYF.

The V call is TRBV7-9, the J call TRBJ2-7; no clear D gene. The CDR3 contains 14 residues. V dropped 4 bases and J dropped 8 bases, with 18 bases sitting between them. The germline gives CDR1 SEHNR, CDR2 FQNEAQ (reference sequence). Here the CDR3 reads CASSSLPSNMKQYF. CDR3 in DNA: TGTGCCAGCAGCTCCCTCCCGAGCAATATGAAGCAGTACTTC.

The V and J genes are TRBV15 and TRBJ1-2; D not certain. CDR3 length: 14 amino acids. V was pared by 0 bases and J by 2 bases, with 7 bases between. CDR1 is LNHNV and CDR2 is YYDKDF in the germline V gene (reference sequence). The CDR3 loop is CATSRERKNYGYTF. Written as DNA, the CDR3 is TGTGCCACCAGCAGAGAGCGTAAGAACTATGGCTACACCTTC.

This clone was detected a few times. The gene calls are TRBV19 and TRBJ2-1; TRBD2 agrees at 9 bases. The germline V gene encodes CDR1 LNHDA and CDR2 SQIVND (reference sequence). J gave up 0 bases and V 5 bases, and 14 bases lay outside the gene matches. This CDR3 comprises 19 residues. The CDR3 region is CASSGGSGSSYSSYNEQFF. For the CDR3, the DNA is TGTGCCAGTAGTGGTGGTAGCGGGAGTTCCTATAGCTCCTACAATGAGCAGTTCTTC. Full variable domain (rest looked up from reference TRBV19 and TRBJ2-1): DGGITQSPKYLFRKEGQNVTLSCEQNLNHDAMYWYRQDPGQGLRLIYYSQIVNDFQKGDIAEGYSVSREKKESFPLTVTSAQKNPTAFYLCASSGGSGSSYSSYNEQFFGPGTRLTVL.

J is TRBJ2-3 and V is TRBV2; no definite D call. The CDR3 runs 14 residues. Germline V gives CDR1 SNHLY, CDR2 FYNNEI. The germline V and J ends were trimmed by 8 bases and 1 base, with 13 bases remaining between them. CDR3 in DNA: TGTGCCAGCGGCGACACATTACGCACAGATACGCAGTATTTT. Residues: CASGDTLRTDTQYF. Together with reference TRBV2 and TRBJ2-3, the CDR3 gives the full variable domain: EPEVTQTPSHQVTQMGQEVILRCVPISNHLYFYWYRQILGQKVEFLVSFYNNEISEKSEIFDDQFSVERPDGSNFTLKIRSTKLEDSAMYFCASGDTLRTDTQYFGPGTRLTVL.

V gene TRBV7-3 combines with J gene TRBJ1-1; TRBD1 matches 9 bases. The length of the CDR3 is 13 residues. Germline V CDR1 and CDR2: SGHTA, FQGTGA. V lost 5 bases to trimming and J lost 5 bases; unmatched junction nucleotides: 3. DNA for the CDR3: TGTGCCAGCAGCACCGGGACAGGGACTGAAGCTTTCTTT. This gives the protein CASSTGTGTEAFF.

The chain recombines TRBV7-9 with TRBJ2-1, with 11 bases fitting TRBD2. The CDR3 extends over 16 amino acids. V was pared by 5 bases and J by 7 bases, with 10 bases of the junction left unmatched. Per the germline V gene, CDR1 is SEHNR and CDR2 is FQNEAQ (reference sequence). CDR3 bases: TGTGCCAGCAGCGCATTTCTAGCGGGGGGACCTAATGAGCAGTTCTTC. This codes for CASSAFLAGGPNEQFF. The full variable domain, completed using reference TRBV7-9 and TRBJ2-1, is DTGVSQNPRHKITKRGQNVTFRCDPISEHNRLYWYRQTLGQGPEFLTYFQNEAQLEKSRLLSDRFSAERPKGSFSTLEIQRTEQGDSAMYLCASSAFLAGGPNEQFFGPGTRLTVL.

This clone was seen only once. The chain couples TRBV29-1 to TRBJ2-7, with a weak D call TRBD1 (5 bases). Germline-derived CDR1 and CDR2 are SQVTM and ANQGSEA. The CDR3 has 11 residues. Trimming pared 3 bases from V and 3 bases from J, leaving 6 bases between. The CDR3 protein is CSVEQGYEQYF. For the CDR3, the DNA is TGCAGCGTTGAGCAGGGCTACGAGCAGTACTTC.

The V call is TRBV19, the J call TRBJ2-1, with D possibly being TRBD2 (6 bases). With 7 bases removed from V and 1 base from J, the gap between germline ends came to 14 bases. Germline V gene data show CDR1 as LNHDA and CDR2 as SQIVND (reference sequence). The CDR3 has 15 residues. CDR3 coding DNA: TGTGCCAGTACCAGACTAGGAGGGTCCTACAATGAGCAGTTCTTC. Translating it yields CASTRLGGSYNEQFF.

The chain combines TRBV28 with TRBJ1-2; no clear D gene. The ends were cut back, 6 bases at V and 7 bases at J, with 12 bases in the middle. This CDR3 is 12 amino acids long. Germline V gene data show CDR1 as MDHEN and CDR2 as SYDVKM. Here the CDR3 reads CASSNGGVGYTF. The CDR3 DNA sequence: TGTGCCAGCAGCAACGGAGGAGTTGGCTACACCTTC.

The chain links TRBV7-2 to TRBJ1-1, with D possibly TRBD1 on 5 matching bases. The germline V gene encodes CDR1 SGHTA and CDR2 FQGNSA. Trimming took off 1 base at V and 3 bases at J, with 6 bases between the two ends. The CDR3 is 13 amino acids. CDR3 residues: CASSLEGDTEAFF. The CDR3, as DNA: TGTGCCAGCAGCTTAGAAGGGGACACTGAAGCTTTCTTT.

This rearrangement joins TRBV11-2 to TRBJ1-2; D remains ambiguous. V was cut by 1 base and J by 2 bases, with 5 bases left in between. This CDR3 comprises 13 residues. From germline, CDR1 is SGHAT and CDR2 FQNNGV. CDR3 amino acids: CASSLGQNYGYTF. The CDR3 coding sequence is TGTGCCAGCAGCTTAGGGCAGAACTATGGCTACACCTTC.

In DNA form, the CDR3 reads TGTGCCAGCAGTCGGACAGGGGACGGCTACACCTTC. It encodes CASSRTGDGYTF. The J gene is TRBJ1-2, the V gene TRBV6-5, with 9 nucleotides matching TRBD1. J gave up 8 bases and V 5 bases, and 3 bases lay outside the gene matches. This CDR3 spans 12 amino acids. Germline V gene data show CDR1 as MNHEY and CDR2 as SVGAGI.

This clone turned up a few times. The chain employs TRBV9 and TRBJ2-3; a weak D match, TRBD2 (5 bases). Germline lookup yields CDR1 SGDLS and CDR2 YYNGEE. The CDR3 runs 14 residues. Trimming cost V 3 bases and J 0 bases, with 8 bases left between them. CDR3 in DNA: TGTGCCAGCAGCGAGAGGACTAGCACAGATACGCAGTATTTT. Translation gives CASSERTSTDTQYF.

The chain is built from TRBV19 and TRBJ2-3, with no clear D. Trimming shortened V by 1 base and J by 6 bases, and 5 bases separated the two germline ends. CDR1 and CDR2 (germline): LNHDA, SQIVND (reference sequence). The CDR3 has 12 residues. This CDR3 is CASSIGRDTQYF. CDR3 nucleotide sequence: TGTGCCAGTAGTATAGGCCGGGATACGCAGTATTTT.

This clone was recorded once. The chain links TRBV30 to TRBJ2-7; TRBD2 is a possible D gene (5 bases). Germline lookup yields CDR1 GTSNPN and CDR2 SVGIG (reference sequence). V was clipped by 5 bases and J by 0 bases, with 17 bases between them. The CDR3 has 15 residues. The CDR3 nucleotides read TGTGCCTGGTGCCCCGGAGGCGCGAGCTCCTACGAGCAGTACTTC. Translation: CAWCPGGASSYEQYF.

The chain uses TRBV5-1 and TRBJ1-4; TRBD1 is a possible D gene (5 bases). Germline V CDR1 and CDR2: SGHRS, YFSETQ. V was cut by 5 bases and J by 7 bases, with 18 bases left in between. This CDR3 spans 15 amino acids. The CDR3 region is CASRGSTVGGEKLFF. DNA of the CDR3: TGCGCCAGCAGGGGGTCGACCGTGGGGGGTGAAAAACTGTTTTTT.

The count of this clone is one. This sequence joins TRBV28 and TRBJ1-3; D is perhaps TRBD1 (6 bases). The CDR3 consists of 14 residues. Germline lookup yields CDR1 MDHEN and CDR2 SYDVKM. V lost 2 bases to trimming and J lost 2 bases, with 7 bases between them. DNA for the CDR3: TGTGCCAGCAGTTTAGGGGGCACTGGAAACACCATATATTTT. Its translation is CASSLGGTGNTIYF.

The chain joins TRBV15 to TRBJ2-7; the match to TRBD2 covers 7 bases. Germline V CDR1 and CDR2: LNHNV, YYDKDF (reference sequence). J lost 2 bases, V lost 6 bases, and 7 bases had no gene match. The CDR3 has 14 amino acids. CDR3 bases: TGTGCCACCAGAGCTAGCGGAGGGCCCTACGAGCAGTACTTC. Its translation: CATRASGGPYEQYF. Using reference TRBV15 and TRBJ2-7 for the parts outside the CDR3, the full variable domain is DAMVIQNPRYQVTQFGKPVTLSCSQTLNHNVMYWYQQKSSQAPKLLFHYYDKDFNNEADTPDNFQSRRPNTSFCFLDIRSPGLGDTAMYLCATRASGGPYEQYFGPGTRLTVT.

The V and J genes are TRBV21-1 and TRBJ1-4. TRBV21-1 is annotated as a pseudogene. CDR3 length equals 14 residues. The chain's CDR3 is CASNPSETNEKLFF. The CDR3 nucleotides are TGTGCCAGCAACCCCTCCGAGACTAATGAAAAACTGTTTTTT.